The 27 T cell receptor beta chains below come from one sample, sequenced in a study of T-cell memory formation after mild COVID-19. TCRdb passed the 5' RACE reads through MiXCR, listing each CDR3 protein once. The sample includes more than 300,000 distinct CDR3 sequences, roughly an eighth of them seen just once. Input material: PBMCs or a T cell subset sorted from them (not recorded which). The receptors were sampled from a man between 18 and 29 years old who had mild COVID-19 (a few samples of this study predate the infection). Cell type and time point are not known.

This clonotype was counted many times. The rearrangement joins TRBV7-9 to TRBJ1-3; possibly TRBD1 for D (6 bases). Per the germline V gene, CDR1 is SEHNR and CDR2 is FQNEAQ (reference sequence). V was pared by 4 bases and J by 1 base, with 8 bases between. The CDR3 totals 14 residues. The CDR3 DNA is TGTGCCAGCAGCTACACAGGGTCTGGAAACACCATATATTTT. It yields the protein CASSYTGSGNTIYF.

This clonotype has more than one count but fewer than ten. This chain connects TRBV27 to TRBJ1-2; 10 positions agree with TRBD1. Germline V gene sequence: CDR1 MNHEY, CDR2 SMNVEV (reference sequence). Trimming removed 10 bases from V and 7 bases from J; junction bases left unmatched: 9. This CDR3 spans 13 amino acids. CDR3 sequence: CATPGDRGGGYTF. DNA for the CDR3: TGTGCCACCCCAGGGGACAGGGGTGGTGGCTACACCTTC.

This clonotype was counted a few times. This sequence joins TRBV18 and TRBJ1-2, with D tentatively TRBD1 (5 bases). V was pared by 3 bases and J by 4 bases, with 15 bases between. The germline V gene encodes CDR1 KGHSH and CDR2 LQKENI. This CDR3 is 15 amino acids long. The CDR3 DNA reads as TGTGCCAGCTCACCTGATTCCGGGACGGCCTATGGCTACACCTTC. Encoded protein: CASSPDSGTAYGYTF. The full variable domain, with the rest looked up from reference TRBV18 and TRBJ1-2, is NAGVMQNPRHLVRRRGQEARLRCSPMKGHSHVYWYRQLPEEGLKFMVYLQKENIIDESGMPKERFSAEFPKEGPSILRIQQVVRGDSAAYFCASSPDSGTAYGYTFGSGTRLTVV.

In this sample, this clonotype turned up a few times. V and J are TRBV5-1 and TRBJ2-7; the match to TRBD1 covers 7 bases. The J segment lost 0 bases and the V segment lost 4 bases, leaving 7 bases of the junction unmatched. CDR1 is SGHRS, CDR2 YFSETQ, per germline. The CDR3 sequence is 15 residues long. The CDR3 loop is CASSPTNRGSYEQYF. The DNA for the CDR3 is TGCGCCAGCAGCCCTACCAACAGGGGCTCCTACGAGCAGTACTTC.

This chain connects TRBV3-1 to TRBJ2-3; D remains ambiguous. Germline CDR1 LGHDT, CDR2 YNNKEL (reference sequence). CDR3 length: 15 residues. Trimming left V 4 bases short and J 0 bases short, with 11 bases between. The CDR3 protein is CASSPRSISTDTQYF. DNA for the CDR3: TGTGCCAGCAGCCCTCGCAGCATCAGCACAGATACGCAGTATTTT.

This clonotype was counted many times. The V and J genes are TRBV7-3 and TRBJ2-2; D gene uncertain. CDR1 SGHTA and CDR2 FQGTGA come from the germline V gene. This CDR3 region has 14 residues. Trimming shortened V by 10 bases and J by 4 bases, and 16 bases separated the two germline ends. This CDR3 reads CATKISSSTGELFF. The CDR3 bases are TGTGCCACCAAGATAAGCTCCTCCACCGGGGAGCTGTTTTTT.

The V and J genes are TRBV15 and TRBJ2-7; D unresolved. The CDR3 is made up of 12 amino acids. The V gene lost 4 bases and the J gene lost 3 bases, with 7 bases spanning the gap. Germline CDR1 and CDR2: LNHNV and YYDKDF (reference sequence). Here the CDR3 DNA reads TGTGCCACCAGCAAGGTAGGCTACGAGCAGTACGTC. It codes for CATSKVGYEQYV.

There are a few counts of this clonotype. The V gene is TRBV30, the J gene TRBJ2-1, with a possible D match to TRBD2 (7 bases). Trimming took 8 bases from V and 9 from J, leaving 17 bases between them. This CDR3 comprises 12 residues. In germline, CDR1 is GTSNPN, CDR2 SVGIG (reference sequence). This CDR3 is CAGGRLAGEQFF. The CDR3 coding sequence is TGTGCCGGGGGGCGACTAGCAGGTGAGCAGTTCTTC.

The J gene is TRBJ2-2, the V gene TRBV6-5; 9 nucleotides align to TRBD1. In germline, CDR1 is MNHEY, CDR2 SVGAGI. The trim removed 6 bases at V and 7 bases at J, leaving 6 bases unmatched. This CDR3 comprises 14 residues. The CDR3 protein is CASRVGQGNGELFF. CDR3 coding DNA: TGTGCCAGCAGAGTGGGACAGGGAAACGGGGAGCTGTTTTTT.

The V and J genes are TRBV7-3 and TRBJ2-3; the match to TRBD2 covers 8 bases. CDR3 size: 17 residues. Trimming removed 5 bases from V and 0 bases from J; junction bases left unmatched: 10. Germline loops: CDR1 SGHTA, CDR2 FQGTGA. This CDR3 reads CASSPSGGGTSTDTQYF. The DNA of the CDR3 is TGTGCCAGCAGCCCGTCTGGCGGGGGGACGAGCACAGATACGCAGTATTTT.

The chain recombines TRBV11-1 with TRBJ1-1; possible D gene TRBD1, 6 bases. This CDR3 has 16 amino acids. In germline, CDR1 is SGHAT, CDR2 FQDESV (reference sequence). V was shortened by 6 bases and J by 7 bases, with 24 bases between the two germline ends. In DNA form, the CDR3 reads TGTGCCAGCAGACGCGGAGCCGGGACACCCGGTGATGAAGCTTTCTTT. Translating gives CASRRGAGTPGDEAFF.

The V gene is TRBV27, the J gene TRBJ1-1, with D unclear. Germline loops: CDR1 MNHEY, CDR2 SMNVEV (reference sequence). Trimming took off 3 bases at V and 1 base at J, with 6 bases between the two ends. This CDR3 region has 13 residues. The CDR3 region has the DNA TGTGCCAGCAGTTTCAGACGGAACACTGAAGCTTTCTTT. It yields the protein CASSFRRNTEAFF.

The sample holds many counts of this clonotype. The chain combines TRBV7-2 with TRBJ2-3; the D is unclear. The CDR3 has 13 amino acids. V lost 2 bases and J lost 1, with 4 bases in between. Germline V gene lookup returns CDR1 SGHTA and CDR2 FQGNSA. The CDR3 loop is CASSLSGTDTQYF. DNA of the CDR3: TGTGCCAGCAGCTTATCAGGCACAGATACGCAGTATTTT.

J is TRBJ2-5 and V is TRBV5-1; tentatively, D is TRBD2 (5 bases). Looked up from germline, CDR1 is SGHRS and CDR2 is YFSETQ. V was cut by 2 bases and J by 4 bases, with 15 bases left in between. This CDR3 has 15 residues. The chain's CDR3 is CASSLRPGEGETQYF. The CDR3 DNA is TGCGCCAGCAGCTTACGTCCCGGGGAAGGAGAGACCCAGTACTTC.

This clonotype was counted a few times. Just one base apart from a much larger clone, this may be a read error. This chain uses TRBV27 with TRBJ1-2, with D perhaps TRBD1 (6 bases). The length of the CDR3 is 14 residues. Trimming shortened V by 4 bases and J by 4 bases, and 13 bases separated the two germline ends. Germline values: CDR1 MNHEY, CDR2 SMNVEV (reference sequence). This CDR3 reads CASSSKGGVYGYTF. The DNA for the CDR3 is TGTGCCAGCAGTTCCAAGGGGGGTGTCTATGGCTACACCTTC.

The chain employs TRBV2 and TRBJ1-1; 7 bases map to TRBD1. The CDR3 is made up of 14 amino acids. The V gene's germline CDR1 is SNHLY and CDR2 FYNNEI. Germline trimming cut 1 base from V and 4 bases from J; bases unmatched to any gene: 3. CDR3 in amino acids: CASSEEGTVTEAFF. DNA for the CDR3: TGTGCCAGCAGTGAAGAGGGGACAGTCACTGAAGCTTTCTTT.

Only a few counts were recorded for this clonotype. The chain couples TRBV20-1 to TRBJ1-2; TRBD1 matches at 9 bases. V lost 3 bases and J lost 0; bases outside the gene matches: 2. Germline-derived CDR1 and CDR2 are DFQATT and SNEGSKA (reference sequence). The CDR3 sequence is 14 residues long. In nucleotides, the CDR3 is TGCAGTGCTAGGGGGGACAGGGCTAACTATGGCTACACCTTC. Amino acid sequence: CSARGDRANYGYTF.

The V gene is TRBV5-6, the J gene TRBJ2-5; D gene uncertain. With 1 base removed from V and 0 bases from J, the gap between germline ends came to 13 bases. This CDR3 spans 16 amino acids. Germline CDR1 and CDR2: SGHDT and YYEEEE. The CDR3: CASSLLVNLYQETQYF. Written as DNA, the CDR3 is TGTGCCAGCAGCTTGCTAGTTAACTTGTACCAAGAGACCCAGTACTTC.

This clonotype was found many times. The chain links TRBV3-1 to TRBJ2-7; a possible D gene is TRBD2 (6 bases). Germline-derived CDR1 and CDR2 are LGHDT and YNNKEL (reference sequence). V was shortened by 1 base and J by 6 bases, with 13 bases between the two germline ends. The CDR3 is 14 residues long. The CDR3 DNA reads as TGTGCCAGCAGCCAAGGGATGCGAGCGGGCGAGCAGTACGTC. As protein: CASSQGMRAGEQYV.

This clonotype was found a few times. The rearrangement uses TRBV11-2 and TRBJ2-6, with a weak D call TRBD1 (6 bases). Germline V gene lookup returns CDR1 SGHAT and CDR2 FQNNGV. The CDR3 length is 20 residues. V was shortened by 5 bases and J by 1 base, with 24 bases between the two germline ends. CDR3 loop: CASSTPRAGIGGSGANVLTF. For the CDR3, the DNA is TGTGCCAGCAGCACACCTCGAGCAGGGATAGGGGGTTCTGGGGCCAACGTCCTGACTTTC.

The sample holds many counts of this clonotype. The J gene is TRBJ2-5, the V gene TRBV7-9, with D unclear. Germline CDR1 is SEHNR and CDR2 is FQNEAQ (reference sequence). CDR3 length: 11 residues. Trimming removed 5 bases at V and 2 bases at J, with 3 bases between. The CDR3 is CASSHQETQYF. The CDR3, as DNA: TGTGCCAGCAGCCATCAAGAGACCCAGTACTTC.

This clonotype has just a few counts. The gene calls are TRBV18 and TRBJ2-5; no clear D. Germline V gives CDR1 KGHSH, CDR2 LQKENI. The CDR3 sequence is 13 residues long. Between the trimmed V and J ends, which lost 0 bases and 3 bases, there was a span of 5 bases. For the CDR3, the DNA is TGTGCCAGCTCACCACCGGGGAAAGAGACCCAGTACTTC. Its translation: CASSPPGKETQYF.

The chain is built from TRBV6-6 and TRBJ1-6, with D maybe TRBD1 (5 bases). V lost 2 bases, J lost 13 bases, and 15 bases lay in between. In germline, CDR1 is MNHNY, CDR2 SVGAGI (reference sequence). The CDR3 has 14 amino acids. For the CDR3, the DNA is TGTGCCAGCAGTTACGGGGCAGGGAGCCCTCCCCTCCACTTT. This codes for CASSYGAGSPPLHF.

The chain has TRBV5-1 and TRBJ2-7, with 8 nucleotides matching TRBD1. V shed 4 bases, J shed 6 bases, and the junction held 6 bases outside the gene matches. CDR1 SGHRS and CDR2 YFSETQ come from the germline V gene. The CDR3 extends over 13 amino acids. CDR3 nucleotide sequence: TGCGCCAGCAGCCAGGACAGGGTGGGCGAGCAGTACTTC. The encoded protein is CASSQDRVGEQYF.

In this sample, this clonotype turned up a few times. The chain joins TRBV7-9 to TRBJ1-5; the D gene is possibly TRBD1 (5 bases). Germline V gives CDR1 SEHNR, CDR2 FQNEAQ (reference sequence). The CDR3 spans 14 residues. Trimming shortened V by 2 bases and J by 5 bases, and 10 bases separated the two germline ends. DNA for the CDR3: TGTGCCAGCAGCTTAATGGGGGACTATCAGCCCCAGCATTTT. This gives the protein CASSLMGDYQPQHF.

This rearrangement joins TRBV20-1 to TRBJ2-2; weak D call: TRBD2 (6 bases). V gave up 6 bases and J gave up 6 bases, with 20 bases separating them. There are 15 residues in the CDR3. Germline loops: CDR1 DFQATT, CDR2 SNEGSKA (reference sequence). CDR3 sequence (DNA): TGCAGTGCGAAAAAGGGCGGGGAGTCCCCCGGGGAGCTGTTTTTT. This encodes CSAKKGGESPGELFF.

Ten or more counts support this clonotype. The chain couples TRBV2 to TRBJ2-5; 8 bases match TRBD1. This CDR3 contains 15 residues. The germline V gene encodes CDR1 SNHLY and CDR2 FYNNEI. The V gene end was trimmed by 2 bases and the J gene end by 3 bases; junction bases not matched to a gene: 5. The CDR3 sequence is CASSESATGEETQYF. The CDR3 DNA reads TGTGCCAGCAGTGAATCAGCGACAGGGGAAGAGACCCAGTACTTC.